This T cell receptor (beta chain) was identified in a study of cytomegalovirus exposure and HLA in healthy donors. PCR employed 60 Vbeta and 13 Jbeta primers. TCRdb's table, derived via immunoSEQ multiplex PCR, lists solely in-frame clones and lacks some. The sample records approximately 100,000 clones, 75% being singletons. The germline V gene has CDR1 SGHTA and CDR2 FQGTGA. Trimming took 5 bases from V and 7 from J; bases not matched to a gene: 11. The CDR3 sequence is 16 residues long. The sequenced material came from PBMCs. The receptor's source is a man aged 50-60 years in good health and CMV-seronegative. The V call is TRBV7-3, the J call TRBJ2-1, with 10 bases that match TRBD1. The CDR3 DNA follows: TGTGCCAGCAGCGCTCCGGGACAGGGGTTTTCAAATGAGCAGTTCTTC. Translating it yields CASSAPGQGFSNEQFF. Filled out from reference TRBV7-3 and TRBJ2-1, the complete variable domain reads GAGVSQTPSNKVTEKGKYVELRCDPISGHTALYWYRQSLGQGPEFLIYFQGTGAADDSGLPNDRFFAVRPEGSVSTLKIQRTERGDSAVYLCASSAPGQGFSNEQFFGPGTRLTVL.